This T cell receptor beta chain originates from a study of Graves' ophthalmopathy and Graves' hyperthyroidism (dated by TCRdb to the late 2010s). Regarding the study in general: Peripheral blood samples were taken at the time of initial diagnosis, before any treatment was given. To tell Graves' ophthalmopathy apart from Graves' hyperthyroidism, and to predict which patients would progress to ophthalmopathy, the study relied on TCR beta repertoire signatures. In total, approximately 140 blood samples were TCR-sequenced: some 43 ophthalmopathy, some 75 hyperthyroidism and approximately 17 hyperthyroidism-to-ophthalmopathy patients. To explore V-J signatures that distinguish ophthalmopathy from hyperthyroidism, a discovery set of 100 patients was enrolled, made up of some 41 with ophthalmopathy and some 60 with stable hyperthyroidism. The independent validation cohort included some 19 hyperthyroidism patients plus 17 patients who later progressed from hyperthyroidism to ophthalmopathy. In several hyperthyroidism patients, the T-cell repertoire of thyroid tissue was compared with the T-cell repertoire of blood. After sampling, hyperthyroidism patients received methimazole starting at 30 mg daily, and ophthalmopathy patients received high-dose intravenous methylprednisolone. For training and testing, the 100 or so patients in the discovery cohort were randomly divided in a 7:3 ratio. On the study overall, not on this receptor specifically: Sample size was not statistically predetermined, and group allocation was not concealed from the investigators. The 13-signature model separated ophthalmopathy from stable hyperthyroidism with around 90% sensitivity and 81.08% specificity in cross-validation, and 80%/75% in the test set. Among expanded thyroid clonotypes with frequency above 0.001, most also showed up in blood, which suggests that blood repertoires may reflect the thyroid immune response. In validation, the model predicted ophthalmopathy progression with about 70% sensitivity and about 73% specificity; 12 predicted patients were CT-confirmed with GO in a median of approximately six months.

This clonotype was recorded many times. Its antigen remains unidentified. A read error may produce the germline difference seen at one junction end. Patients with ophthalmopathy had moderately to severely active disease, with a Clinical Activity Score of 3 or more, a NOSPECS grade of 4 or more, and a disease duration of less than 3 months. Patients with other autoimmune diseases, uncontrolled infections, pregnancy or lactation were excluded. Diagnosis was based on clinical symptoms, serum thyroxine, TRAb, thyroid ultrasound and orbital computed tomography. Ficoll-Paque density gradient centrifugation was used to isolate PBMCs from approximately 10 ml of fresh peripheral blood. Total RNA was extracted with Trizol reagent and quality-checked on an Agilent 2100 Bioanalyzer. The CDR3 numbers 13 residues from cysteine through phenylalanine. The kept DNA is CDR3 alone, 39 bases in frame from the first base. The CDR1 and CDR2 encoded by the germline V gene (reference sequence) are DFQATT and SNEGSKA.

For repertoire sequencing, the TCR beta CDR3 regions were amplified from RNA transcripts. The first round was an RT-PCR using HTBI primers with the Qiagen OneStep RT-PCR kit, and this first round was followed by a second-round multiplex PCR, then size selection and purification. Libraries were sequenced paired-end with 100 bp reads on an Illumina HiSeq2000. For the original study's pipeline: SOAPnuke was used for read processing, and reads with adapters, uncalled bases, a mean Phred below 15, or no exact constant-primer or identifier match were discarded. High-quality paired reads were merged with COPE v1.2.5. Each unique nucleotide sequence was treated as a clonotype, and MiTCR v1.1 was used to align the clonotypes to the IMGT TRB V, D and J references. The analysis was limited to V-J combinations with a frequency above 0.0001, which together covered 99.2% of the repertoires. For each V-J combination, a TCR clonal expansion and chaos score was defined as F50 clonal expansion divided by the chaos observed in the TCRdist matrix. Features were reduced by Welch's t-statistics and random forest to some 13 V-J combinations, which fed a naive Bayes classifier. The Morisita-Horn index was used to measure how similar the thyroid and blood repertoires were. TCRdb reanalyzed the raw reads on its own, using fastp at Q25 for trimming and MiXCR for clone calling, and kept in-frame beta chains. Rows are combined by CDR3 protein, so each entry shows the most common genes and DNA. The V and J calls, along with clone size, are taken from TCRdb and not from the paper's own processing. Present in this sample are about 400,000 distinct CDR3 sequences, roughly 18% of which were seen just once. Approximately 1.4% of the sample rests with the top ten.

The chain is encoded by TRBV20-1 joined to TRBJ2-7; the D gene remains uncertain. The clonotype was recovered from a young woman with Graves' ophthalmopathy. Donor details come from another sample of the same person, matched by shared clones. What was sequenced was peripheral blood. This receptor carries the CDR3 CSARDPRSYEQYF. The sequenced DNA: TGCAGCGCTAGGGATCCTAGGTCCTACGAGCAGTACTTC.